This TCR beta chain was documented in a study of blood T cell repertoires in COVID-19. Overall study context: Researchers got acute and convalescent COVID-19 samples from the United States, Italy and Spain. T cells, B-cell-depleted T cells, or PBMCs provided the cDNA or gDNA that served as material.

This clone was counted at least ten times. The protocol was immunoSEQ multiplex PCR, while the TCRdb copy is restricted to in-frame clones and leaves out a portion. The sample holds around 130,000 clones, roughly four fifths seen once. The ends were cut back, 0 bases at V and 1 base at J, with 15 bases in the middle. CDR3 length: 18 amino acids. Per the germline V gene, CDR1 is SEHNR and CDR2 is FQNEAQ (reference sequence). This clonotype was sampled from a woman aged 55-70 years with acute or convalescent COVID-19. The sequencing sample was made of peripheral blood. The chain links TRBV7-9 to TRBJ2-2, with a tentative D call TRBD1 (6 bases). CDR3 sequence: CASSLARDNRENTGELFF. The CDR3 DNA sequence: TGTGCCAGCAGCTTAGCCCGAGATAACAGGGAGAACACCGGGGAGCTGTTTTTT.